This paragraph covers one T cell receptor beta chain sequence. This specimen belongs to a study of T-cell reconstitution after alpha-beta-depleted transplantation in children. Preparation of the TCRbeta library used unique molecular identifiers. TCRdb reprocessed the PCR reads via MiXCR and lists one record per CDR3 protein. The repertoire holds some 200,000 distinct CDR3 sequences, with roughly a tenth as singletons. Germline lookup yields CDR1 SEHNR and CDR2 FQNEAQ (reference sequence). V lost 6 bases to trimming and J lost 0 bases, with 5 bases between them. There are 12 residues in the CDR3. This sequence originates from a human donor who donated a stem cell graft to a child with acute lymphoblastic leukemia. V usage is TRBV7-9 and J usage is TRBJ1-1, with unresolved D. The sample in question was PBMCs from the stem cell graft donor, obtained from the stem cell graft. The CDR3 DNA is TGTGCCAGCAGACTCATGAACACTGAAGCTTTCTTT. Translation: CASRLMNTEAFF.